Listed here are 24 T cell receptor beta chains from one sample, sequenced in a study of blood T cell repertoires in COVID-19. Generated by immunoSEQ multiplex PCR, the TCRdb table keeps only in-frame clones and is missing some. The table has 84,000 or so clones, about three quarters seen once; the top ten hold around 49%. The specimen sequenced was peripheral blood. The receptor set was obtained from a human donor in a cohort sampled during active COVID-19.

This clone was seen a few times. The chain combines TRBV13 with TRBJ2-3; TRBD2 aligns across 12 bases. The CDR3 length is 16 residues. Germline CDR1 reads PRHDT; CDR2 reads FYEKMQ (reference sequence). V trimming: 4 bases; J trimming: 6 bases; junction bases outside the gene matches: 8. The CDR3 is CASSSTGLAGQDTQYF. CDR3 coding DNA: TGTGCCAGCAGCTCGACCGGACTAGCGGGACAGGATACGCAGTATTTT.

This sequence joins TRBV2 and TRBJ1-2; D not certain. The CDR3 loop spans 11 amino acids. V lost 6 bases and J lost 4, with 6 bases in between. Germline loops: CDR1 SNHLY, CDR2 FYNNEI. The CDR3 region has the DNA TGTGCCAGCAGCAGAAGCTATGGCTACACCTTC. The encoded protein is CASSRSYGYTF.

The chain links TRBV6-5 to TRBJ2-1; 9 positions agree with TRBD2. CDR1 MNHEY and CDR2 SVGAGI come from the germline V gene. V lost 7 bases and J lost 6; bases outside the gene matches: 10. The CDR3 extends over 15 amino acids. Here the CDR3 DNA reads TGTGCCAGCAACTTTGGCGGGAGGGCTAGCAATGAGCAGTTCTTC. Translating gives CASNFGGRASNEQFF.

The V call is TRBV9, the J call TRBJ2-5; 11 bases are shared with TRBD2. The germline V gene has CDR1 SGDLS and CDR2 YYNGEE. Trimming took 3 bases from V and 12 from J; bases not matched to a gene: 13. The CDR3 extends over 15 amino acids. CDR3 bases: TGTGCCAGCAGCGGAGGGGCTGGGACTAGCGGCATAAAGTACTTC. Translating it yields CASSGGAGTSGIKYF. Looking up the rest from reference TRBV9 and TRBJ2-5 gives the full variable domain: DSGVTQTPKHLITATGQRVTLRCSPRSGDLSVYWYQQSLDQGLQFLIQYYNGEERAKGNILERFSAQQFPDLHSELNLSSLELGDSALYFCASSGGAGTSGIKYFGPGTRLLVL.

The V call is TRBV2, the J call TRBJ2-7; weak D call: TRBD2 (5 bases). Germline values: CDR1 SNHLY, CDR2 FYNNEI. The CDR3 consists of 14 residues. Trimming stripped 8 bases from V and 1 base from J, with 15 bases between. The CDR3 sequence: CASVLRAASYEQYF. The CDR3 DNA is TGTGCCAGCGTCCTGAGAGCGGCGTCCTACGAGCAGTACTTC. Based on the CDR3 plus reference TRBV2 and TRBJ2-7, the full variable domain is EPEVTQTPSHQVTQMGQEVILRCVPISNHLYFYWYRQILGQKVEFLVSFYNNEISEKSEIFDDQFSVERPDGSNFTLKIRSTKLEDSAMYFCASVLRAASYEQYFGPGTRLTVT.

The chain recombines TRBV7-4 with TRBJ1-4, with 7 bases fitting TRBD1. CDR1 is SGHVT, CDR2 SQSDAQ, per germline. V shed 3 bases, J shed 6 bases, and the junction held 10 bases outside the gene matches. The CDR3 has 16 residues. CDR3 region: CASSFCRQGLDEKLFF. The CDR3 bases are TGTGCCAGCAGCTTCTGTAGACAGGGTCTTGATGAAAAACTGTTTTTT.

The CDR3 sequence: CASVPGLADTDTQYF. The DNA for the CDR3 is TGTGCCAGCGTCCCCGGACTAGCGGACACAGATACGCAGTATTTT. The chain combines TRBV2 with TRBJ2-3, with 10 bases matching TRBD2. Losses at the gene ends were 8 bases for V and 2 bases for J; bases not matched to a gene: 7. CDR1 and CDR2 from the germline V gene are SNHLY and FYNNEI. There are 15 residues in the CDR3.

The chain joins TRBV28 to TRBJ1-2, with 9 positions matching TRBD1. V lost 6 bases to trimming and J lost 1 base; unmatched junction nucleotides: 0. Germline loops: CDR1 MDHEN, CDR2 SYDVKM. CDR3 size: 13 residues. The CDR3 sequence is CASRTGGNYGYTF. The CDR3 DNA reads TGTGCCAGCAGGACAGGGGGTAACTATGGCTACACCTTC.

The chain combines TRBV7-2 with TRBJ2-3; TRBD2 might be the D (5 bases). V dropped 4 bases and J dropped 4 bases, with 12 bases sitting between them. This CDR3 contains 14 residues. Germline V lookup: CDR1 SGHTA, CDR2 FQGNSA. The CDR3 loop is CASSSGGPPDTQYF. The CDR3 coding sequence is TGTGCCAGCAGCTCTGGAGGTCCCCCAGATACGCAGTATTTT.

The CDR3 DNA reads as TGCGCCAGCAGCTTGGGAAGCGGGATGGTTCAGTACAATGAGCAGTTCTTC. It is translated as CASSLGSGMVQYNEQFF. This chain joins TRBV5-1 and TRBJ2-1; 7 bases are a match to TRBD2. CDR3 length equals 17 residues. Per germline, CDR1 SGHRS and CDR2 YFSETQ. Trimming at V came to 0 bases and at J to 4 bases, leaving 10 bases not matched to a gene. The full variable domain, rest sourced from reference TRBV5-1 and TRBJ2-1, is KAGVTQTPRYLIKTRGQQVTLSCSPISGHRSVSWYQQTPGQGLQFLFEYFSETQRNKGNFPGRFSGRQFSNSRSEMNVSTLELGDSALYLCASSLGSGMVQYNEQFFGPGTRLTVL.

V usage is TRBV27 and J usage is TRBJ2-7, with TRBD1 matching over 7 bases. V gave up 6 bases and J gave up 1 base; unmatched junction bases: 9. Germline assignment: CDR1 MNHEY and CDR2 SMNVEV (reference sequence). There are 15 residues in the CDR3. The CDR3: CASSLTSGQSYEQYF. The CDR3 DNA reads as TGTGCCAGCAGCCTCACGTCGGGACAGTCCTACGAGCAGTACTTC.

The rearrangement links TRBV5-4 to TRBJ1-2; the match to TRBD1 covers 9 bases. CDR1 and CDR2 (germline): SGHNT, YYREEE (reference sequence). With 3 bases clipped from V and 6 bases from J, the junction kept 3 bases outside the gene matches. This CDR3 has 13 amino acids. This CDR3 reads CASSSWTGDGYTF. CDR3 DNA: TGTGCCAGCAGCTCTTGGACAGGGGATGGCTACACCTTC.

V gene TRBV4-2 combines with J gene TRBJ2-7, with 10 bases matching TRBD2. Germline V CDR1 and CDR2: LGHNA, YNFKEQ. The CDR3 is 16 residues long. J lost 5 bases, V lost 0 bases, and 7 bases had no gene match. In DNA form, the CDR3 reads TGTGCCAGCAGCCAAGATCCGGCTAGCGGGAGCCACGAGCAGTACTTC. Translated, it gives CASSQDPASGSHEQYF.

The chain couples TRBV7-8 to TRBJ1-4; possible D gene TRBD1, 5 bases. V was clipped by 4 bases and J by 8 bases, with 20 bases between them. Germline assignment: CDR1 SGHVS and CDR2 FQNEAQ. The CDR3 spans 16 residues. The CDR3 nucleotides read TGTGCCAGCAGCTCCCACCGGGGGTGGATGGACGAAAAACTGTTTTTT. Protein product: CASSSHRGWMDEKLFF.

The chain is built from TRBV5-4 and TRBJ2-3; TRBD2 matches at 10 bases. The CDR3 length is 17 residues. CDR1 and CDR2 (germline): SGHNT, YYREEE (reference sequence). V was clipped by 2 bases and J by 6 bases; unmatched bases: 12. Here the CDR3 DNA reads TGTGCCAGCAGCTTAGGGGGGGGACTAGCGATGGTTGATACGCAGTATTTT. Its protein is CASSLGGGLAMVDTQYF.

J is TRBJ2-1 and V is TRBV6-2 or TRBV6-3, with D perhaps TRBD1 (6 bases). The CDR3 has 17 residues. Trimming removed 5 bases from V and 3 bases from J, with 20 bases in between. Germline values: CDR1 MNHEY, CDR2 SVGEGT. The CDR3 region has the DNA TGTGCCAGCAGTGTATCCCTAGGGGCAGGGGACTACAATGAGCAGTTCTTC. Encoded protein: CASSVSLGAGDYNEQFF.

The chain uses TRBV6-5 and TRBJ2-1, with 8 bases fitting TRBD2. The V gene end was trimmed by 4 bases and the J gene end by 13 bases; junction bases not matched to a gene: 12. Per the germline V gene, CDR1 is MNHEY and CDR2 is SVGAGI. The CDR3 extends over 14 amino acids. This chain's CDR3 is CASSSSGSKRKQFF. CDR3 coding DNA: TGTGCCAGCAGTTCCAGCGGGAGCAAAAGGAAACAGTTCTTC.

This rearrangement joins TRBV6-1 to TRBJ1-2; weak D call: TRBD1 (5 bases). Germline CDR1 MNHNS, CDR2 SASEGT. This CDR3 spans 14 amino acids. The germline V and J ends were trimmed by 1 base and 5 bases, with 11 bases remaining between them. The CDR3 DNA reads TGTGCCAGCAGTGAAGGCAGGGAAGGATATGGCTACACCTTC. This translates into CASSEGREGYGYTF.

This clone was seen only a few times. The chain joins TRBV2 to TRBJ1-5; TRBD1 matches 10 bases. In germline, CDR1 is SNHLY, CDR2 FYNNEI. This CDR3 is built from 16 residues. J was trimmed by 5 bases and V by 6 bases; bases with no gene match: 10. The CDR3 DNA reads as TGTGCCAGCAGCTACACCCGGGACAGGGGATATCAGCCCCAGCATTTT. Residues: CASSYTRDRGYQPQHF.

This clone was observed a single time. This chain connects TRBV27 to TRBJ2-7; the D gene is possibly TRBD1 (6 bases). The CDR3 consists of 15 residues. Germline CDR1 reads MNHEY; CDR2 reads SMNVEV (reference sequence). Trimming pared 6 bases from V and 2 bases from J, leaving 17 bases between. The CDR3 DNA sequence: TGTGCCAGCAGCACGAGACAGGTTTCGACCTACGAGCAGTACTTC. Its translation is CASSTRQVSTYEQYF.

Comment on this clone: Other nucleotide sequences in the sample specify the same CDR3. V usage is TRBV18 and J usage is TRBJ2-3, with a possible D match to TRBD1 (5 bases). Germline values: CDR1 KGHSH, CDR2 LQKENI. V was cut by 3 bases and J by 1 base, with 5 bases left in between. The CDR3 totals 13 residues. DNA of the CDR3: TGTGCCAGCTCACCGACAGGCACAGATACGCAGTATTTT. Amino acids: CASSPTGTDTQYF.

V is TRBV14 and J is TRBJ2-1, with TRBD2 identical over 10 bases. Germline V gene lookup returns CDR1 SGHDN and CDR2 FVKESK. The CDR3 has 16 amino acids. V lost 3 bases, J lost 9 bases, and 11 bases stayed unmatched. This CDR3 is CASSQKTSGLQGEQFF. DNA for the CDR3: TGTGCCAGCAGCCAGAAGACTAGCGGGCTCCAAGGTGAGCAGTTCTTC.

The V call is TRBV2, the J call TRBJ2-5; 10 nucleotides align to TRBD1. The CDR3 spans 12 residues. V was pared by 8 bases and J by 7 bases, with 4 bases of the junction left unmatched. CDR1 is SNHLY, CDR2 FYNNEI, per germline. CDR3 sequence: CASSGQGLTQYF. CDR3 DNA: TGTGCCAGCTCGGGACAGGGGTTGACCCAGTACTTC.

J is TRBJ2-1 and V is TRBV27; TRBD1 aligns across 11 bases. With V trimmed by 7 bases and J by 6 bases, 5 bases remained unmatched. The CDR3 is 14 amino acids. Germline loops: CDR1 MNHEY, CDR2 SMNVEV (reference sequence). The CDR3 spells CASKGDRGANEQFF. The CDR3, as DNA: TGTGCCAGCAAGGGGGACAGGGGGGCCAATGAGCAGTTCTTC.